This is a list of T cell receptor beta chains from one sample in a study of T cells in localized non-small cell lung cancer. Using immunoSEQ multiplex PCR, the repertoire was profiled, and TCRdb retains in-frame clones only, with some absent. This table has fewer than 13,000 clones, 85% appearing once. This specimen consisted of peripheral blood, obtained before any cancer treatment. These receptors were collected from a male donor aged 60 or over with stage III lung adenocarcinoma. Both conserved end residues are part of each CDR3. A D gene is named only where the DNA matches it firmly. Clone size is stated in some rows and not others, as once, few, many or a class when expanded.

abundance,len,d_gene,j_gene,v_gene,CDR3nt,CDR3aa
-,18,TRBD2,TRBJ2-1,TRBV7-9,TGTGCCAGCAGCTTAAGGGGACTAGCGGGAGGGTCCTACAATGAGCAGTTCTTC,CASSLRGLAGGSYNEQFF
-,13,-,TRBJ2-3,TRBV11-1,TGTGCCAGCACCGGGACCCTCACAGATACGCAGTATTTT,CASTGTLTDTQYF
-,18,TRBD2,TRBJ2-1,TRBV5-1,TGCGCCAGCAGCTTGTTAGGGACTAGCGGGAGACCCTACAATGAGCAGTTCTTC,CASSLLGTSGRPYNEQFF
-,15,TRBD1,TRBJ1-2,TRBV4-3,TGCGCCAGCAGCCAAGAAATGGGACAGGGGTATGGCTACACCTTC,CASSQEMGQGYGYTF
-,15,TRBD2,TRBJ2-5,TRBV7-2,TGTGCCAGCAGCCCAAATAGCGGGGGGGCTGAGACCCAGTACTTC,CASSPNSGGAETQYF
-,15,TRBD2,TRBJ2-1,TRBV7-3,TGTGCCAGCAGCCCTAGCGGGAGCTCCTACAATGAGCAGTTCTTC,CASSPSGSSYNEQFF
-,15,TRBD1,TRBJ1-1,TRBV16,TGTGCCAGCAGCCGCTTGACAGGGTCAAACACTGAAGCTTTCTTT,CASSRLTGSNTEAFF
-,11,-,TRBJ2-7,TRBV2,TGTGCCAGCAGACAGGGTGGCGAGCAGTACTTC,CASRQGGEQYF
-,14,-,TRBJ1-2,TRBV7-3,TGTGCCAGCAGCTTTACGGGGTTTAACTATGGCTACACCTTC,CASSFTGFNYGYTF
-,16,TRBD1,TRBJ2-7,TRBV14,TGTGCCAGCAGCCAATTAGGCTGGACAGGGGGCGACGAGCAGTACTTC,CASSQLGWTGGDEQYF
-,15,-,TRBJ1-2,TRBV11-3,TGTGCCAGCAGCTTAGAACCCCTTCAACCAAGGGGCTACACCTTC,CASSLEPLQPRGYTF
few,10,-,TRBJ1-1,TRBV6-1,TGTGCCAGCAGTAAGACTGAAGCTTTCTTT,CASSKTEAFF
-,12,-,TRBJ1-5,TRBV2,TGTGCCAGCACCTTGGGCAATCAGCCCCAGCATTTT,CASTLGNQPQHF
-,16,-,TRBJ1-3,TRBV7-8,TGTGCCAGCAGCGACATTTTAGGGGGCTCTGGAAACACCATATATTTT,CASSDILGGSGNTIYF